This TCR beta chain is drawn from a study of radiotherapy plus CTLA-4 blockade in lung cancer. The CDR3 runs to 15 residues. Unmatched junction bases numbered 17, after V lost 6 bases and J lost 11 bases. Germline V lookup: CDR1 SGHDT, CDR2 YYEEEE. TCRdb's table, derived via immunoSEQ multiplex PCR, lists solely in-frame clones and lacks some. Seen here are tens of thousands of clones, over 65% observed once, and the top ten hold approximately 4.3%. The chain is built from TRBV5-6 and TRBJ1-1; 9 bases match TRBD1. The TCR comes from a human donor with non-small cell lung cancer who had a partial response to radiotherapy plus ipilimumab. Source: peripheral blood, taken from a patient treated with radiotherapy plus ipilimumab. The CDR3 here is CASTFLNRDRDAAFF. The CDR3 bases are TGTGCCAGCACCTTTCTCAACCGGGACAGGGACGCCGCTTTCTTT.